These 19 T cell receptor beta chains share one sample of origin, sequenced in a study of blood T cells in healthy people across ages. The use of a sample-barcoded 5' primer and a J-beta primer mix characterized a second PCR of 7 to 11 cycles. TCRdb passed the 5' RACE reads through MiXCR, listing each CDR3 protein once. The sample lists roughly 1.5 million distinct CDR3 sequences; roughly two fifths were seen once. Sequenced: blood. The origin of the receptors is a woman aged 18-35 years in good health.

This chain links TRBV7-2 with TRBJ2-7, with 13 positions matching TRBD2. CDR3 length: 16 amino acids. From germline, CDR1 is SGHTA and CDR2 FQGNSA. J was trimmed by 7 bases and V by 1 base; bases with no gene match: 7. The CDR3: CASSLDGLAGVNEQYF. The CDR3, as DNA: TGTGCCAGCAGCTTAGACGGACTAGCGGGAGTCAATGAGCAGTACTTC.

The chain employs TRBV20-1 and TRBJ1-1, with D possibly being TRBD1 (5 bases). CDR1 is DFQATT, CDR2 SNEGSKA, per germline (reference sequence). CDR3 size: 13 residues. Trimming pared 6 bases from V and 3 bases from J, leaving 14 bases between. As DNA, the CDR3 is TGCAGTGCGTGGGACGGAGGAGACACTGAAGCTTTCTTT. It encodes CSAWDGGDTEAFF.

This clonotype was seen a handful of times. The chain combines TRBV27 with TRBJ2-1; TRBD2 aligns across 10 bases. Germline V gene data show CDR1 as MNHEY and CDR2 as SMNVEV (reference sequence). The CDR3 loop spans 14 amino acids. V was clipped by 8 bases and J by 4 bases; unmatched bases: 5. CDR3 coding DNA: TGTGCCAGCCAGGGACTAGCGAGTTACAATGAGCAGTTCTTC. Translating gives CASQGLASYNEQFF.

A few counts support this clonotype. This chain connects TRBV12-3 or TRBV12-4 to TRBJ2-1; D may match TRBD1 or TRBD2 (5 bases each). Trimming took 6 bases from V and 4 from J, leaving 16 bases between them. The CDR3 covers 15 residues. CDR3 sequence: CASSPGGGEYNEQFF. The DNA of the CDR3 is TGTGCCAGCAGCCCGGGTGGGGGAGAGTACAATGAGCAGTTCTTC.

This clonotype was detected only a few times. The V call is TRBV5-6, the J call TRBJ2-7; TRBD2 is a possible D gene (5 bases). Per germline, CDR1 SGHDT and CDR2 YYEEEE. V dropped 7 bases and J dropped 3 bases, with 26 bases sitting between them. This CDR3 contains 17 residues. The CDR3 DNA follows: TGTGCCAGCTCTTACTTGGAGGATCTAAGCGGCTTCTACGAGCAGTACTTC. The encoded protein is CASSYLEDLSGFYEQYF.

V gene TRBV7-2 combines with J gene TRBJ2-7; D unclear. Germline values: CDR1 SGHTA, CDR2 FQGNSA. This CDR3 spans 13 amino acids. Trimming removed 5 bases from V and 5 bases from J, with 13 bases in between. The CDR3 region is CASSKRRKDEQYF. In DNA, the CDR3 is TGTGCCAGCAGCAAGCGAAGGAAGGACGAGCAGTACTTC.

V is TRBV27 and J is TRBJ2-1; 7 nucleotides align to TRBD1. The V gene end was trimmed by 10 bases and the J gene end by 6 bases; junction bases not matched to a gene: 9. CDR1 and CDR2 (germline): MNHEY, SMNVEV (reference sequence). The length of the CDR3 is 13 residues. This CDR3 reads CATDKTGANEQFF. The CDR3 DNA reads TGTGCCACCGACAAAACAGGGGCCAATGAGCAGTTCTTC.

This clonotype was seen more than once but under ten times. In nucleotides, the CDR3 is TGCAGTGCTAGAGATCGGGACCTGATGAACACTGAAGCTTTCTTT. Its translation is CSARDRDLMNTEAFF. The chain couples TRBV20-1 to TRBJ1-1; D is perhaps TRBD1 (5 bases). The CDR3 runs 15 residues. Germline loops: CDR1 DFQATT, CDR2 SNEGSKA (reference sequence). The germline V and J ends were trimmed by 0 bases and 0 bases, with 11 bases remaining between them.

This clonotype was recorded once. This chain joins TRBV7-9 and TRBJ1-5, with a tentative D call TRBD1 (5 bases). Per germline, CDR1 SEHNR and CDR2 FQNEAQ (reference sequence). The CDR3 has 15 residues. The V end was cut by 3 bases, the J end by 4 bases, with 13 bases between. CDR3 nucleotide sequence: TGTGCCAGCAGCTTCGGGACCAGGGAAAATCAGCCCCAGCATTTT. Translating gives CASSFGTRENQPQHF.

J is TRBJ1-5 and V is TRBV20-1; D is undetermined. V lost 4 bases and J lost 5, with 9 bases in between. This CDR3 has 12 amino acids. The germline gives CDR1 DFQATT, CDR2 SNEGSKA (reference sequence). The CDR3 sequence: CSAMGGYQPQHF. The CDR3 nucleotides are TGCAGTGCTATGGGAGGGTATCAGCCCCAGCATTTT.

A few counts support this clonotype. The rearrangement links TRBV20-1 to TRBJ2-5; 7 nucleotides line up with TRBD1. The CDR3 covers 15 residues. Germline V gene sequence: CDR1 DFQATT, CDR2 SNEGSKA (reference sequence). Unmatched junction bases numbered 15, after V lost 6 bases and J lost 5 bases. CDR3 nucleotide sequence: TGCAGTGCGCAGTCCTCAGAGGGGGCCTTGGAGACCCAGTACTTC. The encoded protein is CSAQSSEGALETQYF.

As regards this clonotype: Given a much more abundant clone one base away, this may be a read error. This chain connects TRBV20-1 to TRBJ2-7; D is perhaps TRBD2 (6 bases). There are 14 residues in the CDR3. Trimming removed 4 bases at V and 7 bases at J, with 20 bases between. Per the germline V gene, CDR1 is DFQATT and CDR2 is SNEGSKA (reference sequence). CDR3 protein: CSATGGESYNEQYF. CDR3 in DNA: TGCAGTGCTACCGGGGGAGAGTCCTACAATGAGCAGTACTTC.

This sequence joins TRBV20-1 and TRBJ1-3; D ambiguous. The germline V and J ends were trimmed by 5 bases and 0 bases, with 11 bases remaining between them. Per the germline V gene, CDR1 is DFQATT and CDR2 is SNEGSKA (reference sequence). CDR3 size: 14 residues. The DNA for the CDR3 is TGCAGTGCTTATAAAAGTAGCTCTGGAAACACCATATATTTT. It yields the protein CSAYKSSSGNTIYF.

The genes are TRBV6-2 or TRBV6-3 and TRBJ1-5; 10 positions match TRBD1. The ends lost 6 bases at V and 9 bases at J; junction bases unmatched: 8. The length of the CDR3 is 14 residues. The germline V gene encodes CDR1 MNHEY and CDR2 SVGEGT. In DNA form, the CDR3 reads TGTGCCAGCAGCTACGGACAGGGGGATCGGCCCCAGCATTTT. Translated, it gives CASSYGQGDRPQHF.

V and J are TRBV14 and TRBJ2-7, with 8 bases fitting TRBD2. The CDR3 has 13 amino acids. The junction had 3 bases not matched to a gene; V was cut back by 6 bases and J by 2 bases. Germline assignment: CDR1 SGHDN and CDR2 FVKESK. CDR3 protein: CASRLSGAYEQYF. DNA of the CDR3: TGTGCCAGCAGACTTAGCGGGGCCTACGAGCAGTACTTC. The whole variable domain, remainder taken from reference TRBV14 and TRBJ2-7, is EAGVTQFPSHSVIEKGQTVTLRCDPISGHDNLYWYRRVMGKEIKFLLHFVKESKQDESGMPNNRFLAERTGGTYSTLKVQPAELEDSGVYFCASRLSGAYEQYFGPGTRLTVT.

The chain employs TRBV7-2 and TRBJ1-1; a possible D gene is TRBD1 (5 bases). The V end lost 6 bases, the J end lost 4 bases, and 18 bases lay between the germline ends. This CDR3 is 15 amino acids long. In germline, CDR1 is SGHTA, CDR2 FQGNSA. CDR3: CASSLAPRVGTEAFF. As DNA, the CDR3 is TGTGCCAGCAGTTTGGCCCCCAGGGTCGGCACTGAAGCTTTCTTT.

This clonotype was counted only a few times. This chain connects TRBV6-2 or TRBV6-3 to TRBJ2-7, with a tentative D call TRBD2 (6 bases). V was trimmed by 6 bases and J by 0 bases, leaving 12 bases between them. Germline V gene data show CDR1 as MNHEY and CDR2 as SVGEGT. The CDR3 spans 14 residues. CDR3 protein: CASSADGGSYEQYF. CDR3 coding DNA: TGTGCCAGCAGCGCAGACGGGGGCTCCTACGAGCAGTACTTC.

This clonotype was seen repeatedly, ten times or more. The chain links TRBV4-2 to TRBJ1-2; D gene ambiguous. Germline V lookup: CDR1 LGHNA, CDR2 YNFKEQ. This CDR3 contains 17 residues. The V and J ends lost 0 bases and 0 bases respectively, with 14 bases between them. The CDR3 loop is CASSQDRNRATNYGYTF. CDR3 sequence (DNA): TGTGCCAGCAGCCAAGATCGAAACCGGGCTACTAACTATGGCTACACCTTC.

The chain employs TRBV27 and TRBJ1-5; no firm D call. CDR1 and CDR2 (germline): MNHEY, SMNVEV (reference sequence). Trimming stripped 10 bases from V and 7 bases from J, with 23 bases between. The CDR3 is 15 amino acids. The DNA of the CDR3 is TGTGCCAACGCAGAGACAAAGTTAGCACGACAGCCCCAGCATTTT. It translates to CANAETKLARQPQHF.